Listed here are 21 T cell receptor beta chains from one sample, sequenced in a study of OX40 agonist ivuxolimab in advanced cancers. Assay used: immunoSEQ multiplex PCR; TCRdb lists only in-frame clones, some missing. The profile shows about 95,000 clones, roughly 90% of them singletons. The sample was CD4+ or CD8+ T cells sorted from blood, taken in a trial of the OX40 agonist ivuxolimab. The receptors stem from an adult with an advanced solid tumor such as melanoma, head and neck, liver or kidney cancer.

The gene calls are TRBV5-1 and TRBJ2-2; D uncertain. Germline CDR1 is SGHRS and CDR2 is YFSETQ. This CDR3 spans 14 amino acids. V was shortened by 4 bases and J by 4 bases, with 11 bases between the two germline ends. In nucleotides, the CDR3 is TGCGCCAGCAGCCCCGCTGCCGGCACCGGGGAGCTGTTTTTT. It specifies CASSPAAGTGELFF.

There are a few counts of this clone. This chain joins TRBV28 and TRBJ2-7; 7 bases fit TRBD1. Germline loops: CDR1 MDHEN, CDR2 SYDVKM. J lost 4 bases, V lost 5 bases, and 14 bases had no gene match. The CDR3 loop spans 16 amino acids. In DNA, the CDR3 is TGTGCCAGCAGTCTTCCGGGACAGCTAAAAGTATACGAGCAGTACTTC. Its translation is CASSLPGQLKVYEQYF.

This chain connects TRBV7-2 to TRBJ2-7, with TRBD1 identical over 8 bases. The CDR3 consists of 15 residues. V lost 2 bases and J lost 0; bases outside the gene matches: 3. Germline V lookup: CDR1 SGHTA, CDR2 FQGNSA. CDR3 protein: CASSLTTGGSYEQYF. CDR3 in DNA: TGTGCCAGCAGCTTAACAACAGGGGGCTCCTACGAGCAGTACTTC.

This clone was seen a handful of times. The CDR3 nucleotides are TGTGCCAGCAGGGCTCACTCTGGAAACACCATATATTTT. It yields the protein CASRAHSGNTIYF. The chain links TRBV6-5 to TRBJ1-3; D unresolved. Per germline, CDR1 MNHEY and CDR2 SVGAGI. Trimming shortened V by 6 bases and J by 0 bases, and 6 bases separated the two germline ends. This CDR3 is built from 13 residues.

This chain uses TRBV6-1 with TRBJ2-7, with a weak D call TRBD2 (5 bases). Trimming took 1 base from V and 0 from J, leaving 13 bases between them. The CDR3 covers 16 residues. Germline V gene sequence: CDR1 MNHNS, CDR2 SASEGT. The CDR3 loop reads CASSEGTPGISYEQYF. CDR3 nucleotide sequence: TGTGCCAGCAGTGAAGGGACTCCTGGAATCTCCTACGAGCAGTACTTC.

The chain combines TRBV10-3 with TRBJ2-7, with 10 bases fitting TRBD2. The length of the CDR3 is 14 residues. V was clipped by 8 bases and J by 2 bases; unmatched bases: 6. Germline loops: CDR1 ENHRY, CDR2 SYGVKD. CDR3 amino acids: CAISQREGPYEQYF. In DNA form, the CDR3 reads TGTGCCATCTCTCAGCGGGAGGGACCCTACGAGCAGTACTTC.

The rearrangement uses TRBV2 and TRBJ1-5; 7 nucleotides line up with TRBD1. Germline values: CDR1 SNHLY, CDR2 FYNNEI. The CDR3 spans 15 residues. Trimming took 6 bases from V and 3 from J; bases not matched to a gene: 8. CDR3 nucleotides: TGTGCCAGCAGCTACCGGGACAGTGTCAATCAGCCCCAGCATTTT. Amino acid sequence: CASSYRDSVNQPQHF.

The chain combines TRBV30 with TRBJ1-2; D gene ambiguous. V lost 0 bases and J 7 bases, leaving 6 bases between the germline ends. The CDR3 runs 11 residues. Per germline, CDR1 GTSNPN and CDR2 SVGIG (reference sequence). CDR3 in DNA: TGTGCCTGGAGTGTCGGGAGTGGCTACACCTTC. It codes for CAWSVGSGYTF.

The rearrangement uses TRBV28 and TRBJ2-2, with 8 bases matching TRBD1. The CDR3 extends over 14 amino acids. CDR1 MDHEN and CDR2 SYDVKM come from the germline V gene. V was pared by 4 bases and J by 4 bases, with 2 bases of the junction left unmatched. The CDR3 sequence: CASSSGQVTGELFF. The CDR3 DNA is TGTGCCAGCAGTTCGGGACAGGTCACCGGGGAGCTGTTTTTT.

V is TRBV27 and J is TRBJ2-5; TRBD1 is a possible D gene (5 bases). In germline, CDR1 is MNHEY, CDR2 SMNVEV (reference sequence). Trimming removed 3 bases from V and 7 bases from J, with 12 bases in between. The CDR3 has 13 amino acids. CDR3 sequence reads: CASSFSGIGTQYF. The CDR3 nucleotides are TGTGCCAGCAGTTTCTCAGGGATAGGGACCCAGTACTTC.

Remarks on this clone: The sample contains more than one DNA sequence encoding this CDR3. The chain carries TRBV5-6 and TRBJ1-4; D may be TRBD1 (5 bases). Trimming removed 2 bases at V and 8 bases at J, with 13 bases between. The CDR3 consists of 14 residues. Per germline, CDR1 SGHDT and CDR2 YYEEEE. Written as DNA, the CDR3 is TGTGCCAGCAGCTTACGAGGGGTGGGGGAAAAACTGTTTTTT. Translating it yields CASSLRGVGEKLFF.

This clone was picked up one time. V gene TRBV28 combines with J gene TRBJ2-7, with unresolved D. The CDR3 sequence is 13 residues long. Trimming stripped 3 bases from V and 3 bases from J, with 9 bases between. Germline V gene lookup returns CDR1 MDHEN and CDR2 SYDVKM. In nucleotides, the CDR3 is TGTGCCAGCAGTTTCACGCTTAACTACGAGCAGTACTTC. Its protein is CASSFTLNYEQYF.

The genes are TRBV7-2 and TRBJ2-3, with D possibly TRBD2 on 6 matching bases. CDR1 and CDR2 from the germline V gene are SGHTA and FQGNSA. The CDR3 contains 16 residues. V lost 7 bases and J 1 base, leaving 18 bases between the germline ends. For the CDR3, the DNA is TGTGCCAGCACCCTTAGGGTTGGAGGGGGCACAGATACGCAGTATTTT. Translated, it gives CASTLRVGGGTDTQYF.

The V gene is TRBV4-1, the J gene TRBJ2-3; D not resolved. Germline CDR1 is MGHRA and CDR2 is YSYEKL. The CDR3 totals 14 residues. Trimming left V 1 base short and J 2 bases short, with 7 bases between. The DNA for the CDR3 is TGCGCCAGCAGCCAAGGGCTTATCACAGATACGCAGTATTTT. Its translation is CASSQGLITDTQYF.

V is TRBV10-3 and J is TRBJ2-1, with D possibly TRBD1 on 5 matching bases. The V and J ends lost 11 bases and 3 bases respectively, with 17 bases between them. The CDR3 contains 14 residues. CDR1 ENHRY and CDR2 SYGVKD come from the germline V gene. CDR3 coding DNA: TGTGCCGTTTCCTCACAGGCAAGCTACAATGAGCAGTTCTTC. It translates to CAVSSQASYNEQFF.

The chain is built from TRBV7-8 and TRBJ1-5, with unresolved D. Germline CDR1 reads SGHVS; CDR2 reads FQNEAQ. CDR3 length equals 17 residues. Between the trimmed V and J ends, which lost 1 base and 2 bases, there was a span of 15 bases. DNA of the CDR3: TGTGCCAGCAGCTTAGATGGTCTGTTGAGCGGCAATCAGCCCCAGCATTTT. Amino acid sequence: CASSLDGLLSGNQPQHF.

V and J are TRBV28 and TRBJ1-2; weak D call: TRBD1 (6 bases). Germline V gene data show CDR1 as MDHEN and CDR2 as SYDVKM. This CDR3 has 13 amino acids. The ends were cut back, 6 bases at V and 6 bases at J, with 14 bases in the middle. CDR3 protein: CASSLRGWDGYTF. In DNA form, the CDR3 reads TGTGCCAGCAGCCTCAGGGGTTGGGATGGCTACACCTTC.

The gene calls are TRBV10-1 and TRBJ1-5; D is ambiguous. Deletions cut 5 bases from V and 0 bases from J, with 26 bases between. CDR3 length: 20 amino acids. The V gene's germline CDR1 is WNHNN and CDR2 SYGVQD (reference sequence). This chain's CDR3 is CASSSLNCDTLGYSNQPQHF. CDR3 DNA: TGCGCCAGCAGTTCCCTTAACTGTGACACTTTGGGATATAGCAATCAGCCCCAGCATTTT.

This sequence joins TRBV19 and TRBJ2-2, with D possibly being TRBD2 (5 bases). Between the trimmed V and J ends, which lost 1 base and 0 bases, there was a span of 9 bases. The V gene's germline CDR1 is LNHDA and CDR2 SQIVND (reference sequence). The CDR3 has 16 residues. The CDR3 reads CASSIVGGSNTGELFF. CDR3 DNA sequence: TGTGCCAGTAGTATAGTGGGCGGGTCGAACACCGGGGAGCTGTTTTTT.

The chain links TRBV19 to TRBJ2-7; a weak D match, TRBD2 (5 bases). Germline CDR1 reads LNHDA; CDR2 reads SQIVND (reference sequence). The CDR3 is 13 residues long. With 1 base removed from V and 3 bases from J, the gap between germline ends came to 7 bases. The CDR3 region is CASSIGAGYEQYF. DNA for the CDR3: TGTGCCAGTAGTATAGGGGCGGGCTACGAGCAGTACTTC.

V and J are TRBV11-2 and TRBJ1-5, with D uncertain. CDR1 SGHAT and CDR2 FQNNGV come from the germline V gene. V lost 1 base and J lost 0, with 7 bases in between. CDR3 length equals 15 residues. The CDR3 reads CASSLGPYSNQPQHF. CDR3 in DNA: TGTGCCAGCAGCTTAGGGCCTTATAGCAATCAGCCCCAGCATTTT.